What follows describes a single T cell receptor (beta chain). CDR1 LNHDA and CDR2 SQIVND come from the germline V gene (reference sequence). Trimming removed 7 bases at V and 0 bases at J, with 12 bases between. This CDR3 spans 15 amino acids. These data originate in a study of technical replicates of blood from several donors. Using immunoSEQ multiplex PCR, the repertoire was profiled, and TCRdb retains in-frame clones only, with some absent. The table lists 15,000 to 20,000 clones, 87% of them singletons. Sequencing was performed on PBMCs. The sequence was obtained from a human donor in good health. The rearrangement uses TRBV19 and TRBJ2-2; D not resolved. CDR3 nucleotide sequence: TGTGCCAGTACTTATGGCGGATCGAACACCGGGGAGCTGTTTTTT. Its protein is CASTYGGSNTGELFF.